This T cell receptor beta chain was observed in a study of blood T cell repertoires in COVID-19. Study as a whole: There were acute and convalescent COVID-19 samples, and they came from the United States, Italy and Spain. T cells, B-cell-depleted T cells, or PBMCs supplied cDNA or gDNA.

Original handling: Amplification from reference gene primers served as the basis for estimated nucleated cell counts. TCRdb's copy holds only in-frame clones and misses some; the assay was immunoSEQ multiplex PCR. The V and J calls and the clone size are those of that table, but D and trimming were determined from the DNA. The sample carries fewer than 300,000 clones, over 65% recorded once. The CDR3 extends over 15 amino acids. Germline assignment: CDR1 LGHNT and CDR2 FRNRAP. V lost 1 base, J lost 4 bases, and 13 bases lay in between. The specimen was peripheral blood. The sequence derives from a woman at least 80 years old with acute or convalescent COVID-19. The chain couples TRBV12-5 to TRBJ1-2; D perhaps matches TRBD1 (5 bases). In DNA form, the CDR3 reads TGTGCTAGTGGTTTGGGATTGGCAGGGCCCTATGGCTACACCTTC. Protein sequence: CASGLGLAGPYGYTF.